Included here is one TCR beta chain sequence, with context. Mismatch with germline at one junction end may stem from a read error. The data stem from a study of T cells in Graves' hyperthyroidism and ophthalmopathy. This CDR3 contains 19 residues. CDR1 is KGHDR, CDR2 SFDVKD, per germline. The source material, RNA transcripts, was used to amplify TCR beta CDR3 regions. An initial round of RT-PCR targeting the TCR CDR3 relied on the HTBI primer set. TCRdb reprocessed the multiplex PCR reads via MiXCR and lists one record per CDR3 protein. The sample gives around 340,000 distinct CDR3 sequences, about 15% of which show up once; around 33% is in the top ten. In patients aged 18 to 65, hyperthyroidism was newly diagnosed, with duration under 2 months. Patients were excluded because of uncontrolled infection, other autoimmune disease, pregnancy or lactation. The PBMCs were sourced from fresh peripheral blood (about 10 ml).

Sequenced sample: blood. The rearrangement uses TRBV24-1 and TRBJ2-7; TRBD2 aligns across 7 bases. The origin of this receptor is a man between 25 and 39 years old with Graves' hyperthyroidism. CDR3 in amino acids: CATSDSGLRGGSSSYGQYF. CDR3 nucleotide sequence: TGTGCCACCAGTGATTCGGGCCTTCGGGGCGGGAGTTCCTCCTACGGGCAGTACTTC.